The TCR beta chain under discussion was sequenced for a study of T cell clonotyping in hematopoietic cell transplantation. Sequencing was performed with immunoSEQ multiplex PCR; in TCRdb, only in-frame clones are kept and a portion is missing. This sample has approximately 11,000 clones, with approximately 90% found just once. On this clone: Its ends do not fully match the called genes, so a read error is possible.

Germline V lookup: CDR1 SSHAT, CDR2 FNYEAQ (reference sequence). The CDR3 loop spans 16 amino acids. Sequencing was performed on peripheral blood mononuclear cells. The sequence was collected from a woman aged 45-60 years in good health. Some clones in this sample may be carry-over from other donors' samples. This rearrangement joins TRBV7-7 to TRBJ2-5; tentative D call: TRBD2 (6 bases). CDR3 amino acids: CASSLGAAGIAETQYF. CDR3 coding DNA: TGTGCTAGCAGCTTAGGAGCGGCGGGGATTGCGGAGACCCAGTACTTC.